These 19 T cell receptor beta chains share one sample of origin, sequenced in a study of blood T cell repertoires in COVID-19. The repertoire was sequenced with immunoSEQ multiplex PCR; TCRdb's copy has only in-frame clones and lacks some. The data contain 50,000 to 80,000 clones, around four fifths of them singletons. Sequencing input: peripheral blood. The receptors here all came from a man aged 60 to 75 with COVID-19, enrolled during active disease.

This CDR3 reads CASRSGVAEAFF. CDR3 DNA sequence: TGCGCCAGCAGGAGCGGGGTTGCTGAAGCTTTCTTT. The genes are TRBV10-2 and TRBJ1-1; D ambiguous. Germline-derived CDR1 and CDR2 are WSHSY and SAAADI. Trimming shortened V by 6 bases and J by 6 bases, and 11 bases separated the two germline ends. The CDR3 has 12 residues.

The chain uses TRBV4-2 and TRBJ2-3; weak D call: TRBD2 (6 bases). Germline loops: CDR1 LGHNA, CDR2 YNFKEQ. This CDR3 has 16 amino acids. Trimming shortened V by 4 bases and J by 1 base, and 15 bases separated the two germline ends. CDR3 nucleotides: TGTGCCAGCAGCCCTGGTTCCGCTAGCGGCACAGATACGCAGTATTTT. Amino acids: CASSPGSASGTDTQYF.

The chain combines TRBV2 with TRBJ2-5; 11 bases agree with TRBD2. Germline CDR1 SNHLY, CDR2 FYNNEI. With 11 bases clipped from V and 10 bases from J, the junction kept 12 bases outside the gene matches. CDR3 length equals 13 residues. The CDR3 region has the DNA TGTGCCTCCACCCGACTAGCGGGGCTCAACCAGTACTTC. It is translated as CASTRLAGLNQYF.

The rearrangement joins TRBV7-3 to TRBJ2-4; D might be TRBD2 (5 bases). Trimming took 2 bases from V and 8 from J, leaving 10 bases between them. This CDR3 region has 13 residues. Germline CDR1 reads SGHTA; CDR2 reads FQGTGA. The CDR3 loop reads CASSLREWDIQYF. CDR3 DNA: TGTGCCAGCAGCTTACGGGAATGGGACATTCAGTACTTC.

This CDR3 reads CASSDDRHKGAQHF. The DNA for the CDR3 is TGTGCCAGCAGTGATGACAGGCACAAAGGAGCCCAGCATTTT. V and J are TRBV25-1 and TRBJ1-5, with D perhaps TRBD1 (6 bases). Germline V gives CDR1 MGHDK, CDR2 SYGVNS. Trimming removed 3 bases from V and 11 bases from J, with 17 bases in between. The CDR3 spans 14 residues.

This clone was observed once. The chain links TRBV28 to TRBJ2-6; 9 nucleotides align to TRBD1. The length of the CDR3 is 18 residues. Unmatched junction bases numbered 9, after V lost 4 bases and J lost 2 bases. Germline V gene lookup returns CDR1 MDHEN and CDR2 SYDVKM. CDR3: CASSSPPGTGTGANVLTF. DNA of the CDR3: TGTGCCAGCAGTTCCCCCCCTGGGACAGGGACTGGGGCCAACGTCCTGACTTTC.

The chain carries TRBV5-1 and TRBJ1-6; possible D gene TRBD1, 5 bases. CDR1 and CDR2 from the germline V gene are SGHRS and YFSETQ. Between the trimmed V and J ends, which lost 0 bases and 5 bases, there was a span of 12 bases. This CDR3 spans 16 amino acids. Here the CDR3 reads CASSLDRIQNNSPLHF. CDR3 sequence (DNA): TGCGCCAGCAGCTTGGACAGGATACAAAATAATTCACCCCTCCACTTT.

The chain combines TRBV27 with TRBJ1-6; TRBD1 might be the D (5 bases). V dropped 1 base and J dropped 7 bases, with 8 bases sitting between them. Germline V gene sequence: CDR1 MNHEY, CDR2 SMNVEV (reference sequence). This CDR3 region has 14 residues. The CDR3 DNA reads TGTGCCAGCAGTTTATTGGCAGGGAATTCACCCCTCCACTTT. It translates to CASSLLAGNSPLHF.

The chain is built from TRBV6-5 and TRBJ1-6; D is undetermined. V lost 7 bases, J lost 7 bases, and 14 bases lay in between. The CDR3 sequence is 14 residues long. The germline V gene has CDR1 MNHEY and CDR2 SVGAGI. The CDR3 here is CASTPGVQNSPLHF. The CDR3 bases are TGTGCCAGCACCCCGGGTGTCCAAAATTCACCCCTCCACTTT.

A few counts support this clone. The chain employs TRBV9 and TRBJ2-3; D gene unclear. This CDR3 has 11 residues. In germline, CDR1 is SGDLS, CDR2 YYNGEE. The V end was cut by 7 bases, the J end by 4 bases, with 7 bases between. CDR3 sequence (DNA): TGTGCCAGCGCTCACTCAGATACGCAGTATTTT. This gives the protein CASAHSDTQYF.

The rearrangement joins TRBV6-5 to TRBJ1-5; the D gene is possibly TRBD1 (5 bases). Trimming left V 7 bases short and J 3 bases short, with 10 bases between. CDR3 size: 13 residues. Germline lookup yields CDR1 MNHEY and CDR2 SVGAGI. CDR3 nucleotides: TGTGCCAGCACCGGACAAGTCAATCAGCCCCAGCATTTT. Protein product: CASTGQVNQPQHF.

The chain recombines TRBV19 with TRBJ1-6, with D possibly matching TRBD1 (5 bases). The CDR3 has 15 residues. Per germline, CDR1 LNHDA and CDR2 SQIVND (reference sequence). Trimming took 6 bases from V and 8 from J, leaving 17 bases between them. The CDR3 reads CASSPRRGNDSPLHF. The CDR3 bases are TGTGCCAGTAGCCCTCGGAGGGGTAATGATTCACCCCTCCACTTT.

The J gene is TRBJ2-7, the V gene TRBV5-5; maybe TRBD2 (6 bases). Per germline, CDR1 SGHKS and CDR2 YYEKEE (reference sequence). This CDR3 comprises 13 residues. The V and J ends lost 3 bases and 1 base respectively, with 8 bases between them. The DNA for the CDR3 is TGTGCCAGCAGCTCCGGGGGATCCTACGAGCAGTACTTC. It codes for CASSSGGSYEQYF.

This chain joins TRBV7-9 and TRBJ1-4, with 10 bases aligning to TRBD1. The V segment lost 5 bases and the J segment 7 bases; nucleotides outside the gene matches: 7. CDR1 is SEHNR and CDR2 is FQNEAQ in the germline V gene (reference sequence). There are 15 residues in the CDR3. As DNA, the CDR3 is TGTGCCAGCAGCGGGACCGGGACAGGGGTTGAAAAACTGTTTTTT. This encodes CASSGTGTGVEKLFF.

The chain employs TRBV7-7 and TRBJ2-5; possible D gene TRBD1, 6 bases. Germline CDR1 is SSHAT and CDR2 is FNYEAQ (reference sequence). The CDR3 length is 14 residues. Trimming cost V 0 bases and J 3 bases, with 8 bases left between them. The CDR3: CASSLAGAKETQYF. CDR3 DNA sequence: TGTGCCAGCAGCTTAGCGGGGGCAAAAGAGACCCAGTACTTC.

This clone was counted a single time. The CDR3 DNA reads TGTGCCACCAGTGACACAGGTGGTGGCTACACCTTC. Residues: CATSDTGGGYTF. The J gene is TRBJ1-2, the V gene TRBV24-1; a possible D gene is TRBD1 (5 bases). The V end lost 4 bases, the J end lost 7 bases, and 9 bases lay between the germline ends. Per the germline V gene, CDR1 is KGHDR and CDR2 is SFDVKD. The CDR3 runs 12 residues.

This clone was observed a handful of times. The chain carries TRBV19 and TRBJ1-4; D is ambiguous. Trimming pared 5 bases from V and 12 bases from J, leaving 13 bases between. The germline V gene encodes CDR1 LNHDA and CDR2 SQIVND (reference sequence). CDR3 length equals 12 residues. CDR3 bases: TGTGCCAGTAGTGTGGGCTCCACACAACTGTTTTTT. Translating gives CASSVGSTQLFF.

The chain recombines TRBV6-5 with TRBJ2-7; TRBD2 agrees at 10 bases. Trimming removed 9 bases from V and 4 bases from J; junction bases left unmatched: 12. CDR3 size: 15 residues. CDR1 is MNHEY and CDR2 is SVGAGI in the germline V gene. Here the CDR3 DNA reads TGTGCCAGTTGTACCGCTGGGACTAGCGCGTACGAGCAGTACTTC. This sequence encodes CASCTAGTSAYEQYF.

The genes are TRBV4-1 and TRBJ1-4, with 7 bases that match TRBD1. The CDR3 has 15 residues. Germline CDR1 reads MGHRA; CDR2 reads YSYEKL. J lost 3 bases, V lost 1 base, and 2 bases had no gene match. The CDR3 sequence is CASSQAGQPNEKLFF. The CDR3 region has the DNA TGCGCCAGCAGCCAAGCGGGACAGCCTAATGAAAAACTGTTTTTT.